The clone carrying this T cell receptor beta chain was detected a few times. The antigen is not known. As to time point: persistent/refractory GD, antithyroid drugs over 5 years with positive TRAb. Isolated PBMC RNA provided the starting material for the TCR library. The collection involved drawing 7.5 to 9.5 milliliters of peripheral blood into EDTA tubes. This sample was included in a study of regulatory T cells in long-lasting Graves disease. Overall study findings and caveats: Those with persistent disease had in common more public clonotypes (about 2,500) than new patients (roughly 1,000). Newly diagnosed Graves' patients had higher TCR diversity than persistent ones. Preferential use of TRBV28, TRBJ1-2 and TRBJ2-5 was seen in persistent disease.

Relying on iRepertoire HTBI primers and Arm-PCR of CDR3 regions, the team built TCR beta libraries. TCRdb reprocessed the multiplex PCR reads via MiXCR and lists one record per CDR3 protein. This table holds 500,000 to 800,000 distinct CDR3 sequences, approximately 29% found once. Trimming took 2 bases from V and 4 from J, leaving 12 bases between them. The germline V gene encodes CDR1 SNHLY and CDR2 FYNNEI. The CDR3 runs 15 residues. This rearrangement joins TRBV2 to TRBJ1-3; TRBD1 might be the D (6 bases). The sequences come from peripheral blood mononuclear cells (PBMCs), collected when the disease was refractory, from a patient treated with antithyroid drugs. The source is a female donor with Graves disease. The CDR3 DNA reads TGTGCCAGCAGTGAACGCGGGGGCGAAGGAAACACCATATATTTT. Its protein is CASSERGGEGNTIYF.